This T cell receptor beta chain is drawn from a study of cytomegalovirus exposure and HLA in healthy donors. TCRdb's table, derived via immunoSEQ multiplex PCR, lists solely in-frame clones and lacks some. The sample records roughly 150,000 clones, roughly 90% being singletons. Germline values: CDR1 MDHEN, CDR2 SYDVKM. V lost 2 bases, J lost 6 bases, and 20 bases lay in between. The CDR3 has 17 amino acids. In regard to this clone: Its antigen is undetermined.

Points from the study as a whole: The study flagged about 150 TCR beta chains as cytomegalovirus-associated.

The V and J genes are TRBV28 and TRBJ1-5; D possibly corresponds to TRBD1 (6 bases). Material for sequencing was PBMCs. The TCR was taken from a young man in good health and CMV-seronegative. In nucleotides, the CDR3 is TGTGCCAGCAGTTTAGGAAGGGGGGGTCTTAGGGTTCAGCCCCAGCATTTT. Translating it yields CASSLGRGGLRVQPQHF.